The clone carrying this TCR beta chain was counted only a few times. Its antigen is currently unknown. Authors of the study amplified TCR beta CDR3 regions from RNA transcripts. In the first-round RT-PCR of the TCR CDR3, the HTBI primer set was used. A single record per CDR3 protein comes from TCRdb applying MiXCR to the multiplex PCR reads. The data show around 350,000 distinct CDR3 sequences, 20% to 25% seen once. The trim removed 4 bases at V and 5 bases at J, leaving 9 bases unmatched. Germline CDR1 reads SGHRS; CDR2 reads YFSETQ. CDR3 length: 15 residues. The data originate from a study of T cells in Graves' hyperthyroidism and ophthalmopathy. Findings of the study overall: Ophthalmopathy and stable hyperthyroidism were separated by a 13 V-J model. Most clonotypes expanded in the thyroid (above 0.001) were also present in blood.

With a duration under 2 months, the hyperthyroidism was newly diagnosed in patients aged 18 to 65. Fresh peripheral blood, approximately 9.6 ml, yielded the PBMCs. What was sequenced was blood. The rearrangement joins TRBV5-1 to TRBJ1-1, with TRBD1 matching 9 bases. The TCR sequence derives from a man aged 50-59 years with Graves' hyperthyroidism. The chain's CDR3 is CASSPPYGTGTEAFF. The CDR3 region has the DNA TGCGCCAGCAGCCCGCCGTATGGGACAGGGACTGAAGCTTTCTTT.